This TCR beta chain comes out of a study of CD8+CD57+ T cells in acquired aplastic anemia. About the study: Sorted CD4+ and CD8+ cells gave a mean 3.2 ug DNA, range about 0.17 to 27.4 ug. Regarding the study as a whole: Sharing between patients and controls was observed for roughly 30 CD8+ CDR3 sequences. Between patients and controls, CD8+ Simpson's diversity did not vary significantly.

A word on this clonotype: The antigen is unknown.

The CDR3 contains 14 residues. Trimming left V 5 bases short and J 1 base short, with 13 bases between. Germline V gene lookup returns CDR1 SGDLS and CDR2 YYNGEE. Genomic DNA, serving as template, underwent TCR beta VDJ and CDR3 profiling. TCRdb reprocessed the reads via MiXCR and lists one record per CDR3 protein. The sample lists 150,000 to 200,000 distinct CDR3 sequences; over 60% were seen once. The chain couples TRBV9 to TRBJ2-7, with D perhaps matching TRBD1 (6 bases). Specimen: sorted CD4+, CD8+, or CD8+CD57+ T cells (not recorded which) from PBMCs. The sequence was obtained from a human donor with severe aplastic anemia or a healthy control (not recorded which). The CDR3 region is CASSEQGWSYEQYF. The CDR3 DNA reads as TGTGCCAGCAGTGAACAGGGATGGTCCTACGAGCAGTACTTC. Using reference TRBV9 and TRBJ2-7 for the parts outside the CDR3, the full variable domain is DSGVTQTPKHLITATGQRVTLRCSPRSGDLSVYWYQQSLDQGLQFLIQYYNGEERAKGNILERFSAQQFPDLHSELNLSSLELGDSALYFCASSEQGWSYEQYFGPGTRLTVT.